The 5 T cell receptor beta chains below were found in one sample sequenced in a study of OX40 agonist ivuxolimab in advanced cancers. The method was immunoSEQ multiplex PCR; TCRdb's version includes in-frame clones alone and lacks a portion of them. The sample contains about 82,000 clones, about 86% of which appear only once. The input for sequencing was CD4+ or CD8+ T cells sorted from blood, taken in a trial of the OX40 agonist ivuxolimab. Source of these receptors: an adult with an advanced solid tumor such as melanoma, head and neck, liver or kidney cancer.

This clone has a handful of counts. The V call is TRBV6-5, the J call TRBJ2-5, with TRBD1 as a possible D gene (5 bases). This CDR3 is built from 14 residues. Germline values: CDR1 MNHEY, CDR2 SVGAGI. V was shortened by 5 bases and J by 3 bases, with 13 bases between the two germline ends. The CDR3 is CASSGPTEKETQYF. CDR3 DNA: TGTGCCAGCAGTGGCCCGACAGAGAAAGAGACCCAGTACTTC.

The CDR3 region is CASSRSYRVSGNTIYF. In nucleotides, the CDR3 is TGCGCCAGCAGTCGGAGCTACAGGGTCTCTGGAAACACCATATATTTT. This chain joins TRBV23-1 and TRBJ1-3; possible D gene TRBD1, 6 bases. TRBV23-1 is given ORF status, its function remaining uncertain. The V end lost 4 bases, the J end lost 0 bases, and 13 bases lay between the germline ends. This CDR3 has 16 amino acids.

This chain uses TRBV5-1 with TRBJ2-3; 13 bases match TRBD2. This CDR3 is 16 amino acids long. The germline V gene has CDR1 SGHRS and CDR2 YFSETQ. V lost 3 bases and J lost 6; bases outside the gene matches: 7. The CDR3 region is CASSYGLAGDIDTQYF. In DNA, the CDR3 is TGCGCCAGCAGCTACGGACTAGCGGGAGATATTGATACGCAGTATTTT.

Written as DNA, the CDR3 is TGTGCCAGCAGCAAAGTTATTCGGCAGATAGCCAAAAACATTCAGTACTTC. Translated, it gives CASSKVIRQIAKNIQYF. The rearrangement links TRBV21-1 to TRBJ2-4. TRBV21-1 corresponds to a pseudogene. This CDR3 spans 17 amino acids.

CDR3 residues: CASSLGRTDTQYF. In DNA, the CDR3 is TGTGCCAGCAGCTTAGGGCGGACAGATACGCAGTATTTT. This chain uses TRBV7-6 with TRBJ2-3; D is unresolved. Germline V lookup: CDR1 SGHVS, CDR2 FNYEAQ. There are 13 residues in the CDR3. V gave up 1 base and J gave up 3 bases, with 5 bases separating them.